A single sample gave rise to the 29 T cell receptor beta chains below, sequenced in a study of blood T cell repertoires in COVID-19. The assay was immunoSEQ multiplex PCR, and TCRdb's table has in-frame clones only and misses some. The sample yields 150,000 to 200,000 clones, around 80% seen once. The material sequenced was PBMCs or T cells enriched from blood (not recorded which). These TCRs come from a woman between 45 and 60 years old who had recovered from COVID-19.

This clone was picked up one time. The J gene is TRBJ2-4, the V gene TRBV19, with 10 nucleotides matching TRBD2. The CDR3 consists of 15 residues. Losses at the gene ends were 7 bases for V and 7 bases for J; bases not matched to a gene: 10. Germline V CDR1 and CDR2: LNHDA, SQIVND (reference sequence). This CDR3 is CASNPTSGFVNIQYF. The DNA for the CDR3 is TGTGCCAGTAACCCGACTAGCGGGTTTGTGAACATTCAGTACTTC.

This clone was found once. The chain recombines TRBV18 with TRBJ2-1; no firm D call. Trimming cost V 2 bases and J 7 bases, with 12 bases left between them. The V gene's germline CDR1 is KGHSH and CDR2 LQKENI. There are 14 residues in the CDR3. CDR3 in DNA: TGTGCCAGCTCACCAACATCAAGAACGAATGAGCAGTTCTTC. Residues: CASSPTSRTNEQFF.

This clone was counted only a few times. This chain uses TRBV7-2 with TRBJ2-1, with TRBD2 matching over 9 bases. Germline CDR1 and CDR2: SGHTA and FQGNSA. V lost 4 bases to trimming and J lost 12 bases; unmatched junction nucleotides: 7. This CDR3 contains 13 residues. The CDR3 protein is CASSSIAGEGQFF. The CDR3 DNA sequence: TGTGCCAGCAGCTCCATAGCGGGAGAGGGGCAGTTCTTC.

This clone occurred a few times. The chain links TRBV10-3 to TRBJ2-2; the D gene is possibly TRBD2 (6 bases). V gave up 1 base and J gave up 3 bases, with 15 bases separating them. The germline V gene has CDR1 ENHRY and CDR2 SYGVKD. This CDR3 has 17 residues. CDR3 region: CAISEFQGGMDTGELFF. In nucleotides, the CDR3 is TGTGCCATCAGTGAGTTTCAGGGAGGCATGGACACCGGGGAGCTGTTTTTT.

This chain links TRBV28 with TRBJ1-6; D is possibly TRBD1 (5 bases). Germline CDR1 and CDR2: MDHEN and SYDVKM. This CDR3 region has 12 residues. V lost 11 bases to trimming and J lost 0 bases, with 5 bases between them. The CDR3 reads CADSSYNSPLHF. CDR3 sequence (DNA): TGTGCCGACAGCTCCTATAATTCACCCCTCCACTTT.

The chain has TRBV7-9 and TRBJ1-2; 7 bases map to TRBD1. The V and J ends lost 0 bases and 7 bases, in that order; junction bases with no gene match: 8. Germline lookup yields CDR1 SEHNR and CDR2 FQNEAQ (reference sequence). CDR3 length equals 15 residues. The CDR3 here is CASSLAGGEGFGYTF. DNA for the CDR3: TGTGCCAGCAGCTTAGCAGGGGGCGAGGGCTTTGGCTACACCTTC.

This rearrangement joins TRBV11-2 to TRBJ2-1, with no clear D. Per germline, CDR1 SGHAT and CDR2 FQNNGV. V shed 6 bases and J shed 4 bases, with 10 bases lying between them. This CDR3 spans 13 amino acids. The CDR3 protein is CASSPPGYNEQFF. DNA for the CDR3: TGTGCCAGCAGTCCACCCGGGTACAATGAGCAGTTCTTC.

Only one count was recorded for this clone. The chain carries TRBV3-1 (or the pseudogene TRBV3-2) and TRBJ1-4; TRBD1 matches 10 bases. CDR1 LGHDT and CDR2 YNNKEL come from the germline V gene (reference sequence). This CDR3 comprises 16 residues. V was clipped by 1 base and J by 8 bases; unmatched bases: 7. This CDR3 reads CASSQASGTGAEKLFF. Here the CDR3 DNA reads TGTGCCAGCAGCCAAGCCTCCGGGACAGGGGCCGAAAAACTGTTTTTT.

V gene TRBV29-1 combines with J gene TRBJ1-1, with D uncertain. This CDR3 contains 11 residues. V shed 4 bases and J shed 8 bases, with 11 bases lying between them. Germline V gene lookup returns CDR1 SQVTM and CDR2 ANQGSEA. For the CDR3, the DNA is TGCAGCGTTGTGCAGACAACAGAAGCTTTCTTT. Translation gives CSVVQTTEAFF.

The rearrangement uses TRBV3-1 (or the pseudogene TRBV3-2) and TRBJ1-4; the match to TRBD1 covers 7 bases. The CDR3 spans 15 residues. Germline V gene sequence: CDR1 LGHDT, CDR2 YNNKEL (reference sequence). J gave up 6 bases and V 5 bases, and 9 bases lay outside the gene matches. This CDR3 reads CASSSKTGTYEKLFF. Written as DNA, the CDR3 is TGTGCCAGCAGCTCTAAGACAGGGACCTATGAAAAACTGTTTTTT.

The chain combines TRBV19 with TRBJ2-7, with 10 bases fitting TRBD2. V lost 9 bases and J lost 3; bases outside the gene matches: 11. The germline CDR1 and CDR2 sequences are LNHDA and SQIVND (reference sequence). The CDR3 is 15 amino acids. CDR3 DNA: TGTGCCAGCAGGAAAACCTCTAGCGGGAGCTACGAGCAGTACTTC. It encodes CASRKTSSGSYEQYF.

This chain uses TRBV27 with TRBJ1-1; TRBD1 matches 8 bases. The CDR3 length is 20 residues. V was pared by 6 bases and J by 0 bases, with 21 bases of the junction left unmatched. Germline CDR1 reads MNHEY; CDR2 reads SMNVEV (reference sequence). The CDR3 reads CASRSRQGRVMTAMNTEAFF. The CDR3 coding sequence is TGTGCCAGCAGATCCAGACAGGGGCGAGTCATGACTGCTATGAACACTGAAGCTTTCTTT.

This chain joins TRBV6-5 and TRBJ1-2, with D perhaps matching TRBD1 (6 bases). V was trimmed by 5 bases and J by 3 bases, leaving 13 bases between them. The CDR3 sequence is 14 residues long. Germline CDR1 and CDR2: MNHEY and SVGAGI. The DNA for the CDR3 is TGTGCCAGCAGTCTCCAGGGGCTAGACTATGGCTACACCTTC. Translated, it gives CASSLQGLDYGYTF.

V usage is TRBV3-1 (or the pseudogene TRBV3-2) and J usage is TRBJ2-7, with D perhaps matching TRBD2 (6 bases). Germline CDR1 is LGHDT and CDR2 is YNNKEL (reference sequence). V lost 1 base, J lost 3 bases, and 10 bases lay in between. This CDR3 comprises 14 residues. The CDR3 is CASSQAGLRYEQYF. As DNA, the CDR3 is TGTGCCAGCAGCCAAGCGGGACTCCGCTACGAGCAGTACTTC.

The chain carries TRBV18 and TRBJ2-7; the D is unclear. This CDR3 has 15 residues. V dropped 4 bases and J dropped 0 bases, with 13 bases sitting between them. The germline V gene encodes CDR1 KGHSH and CDR2 LQKENI. CDR3 residues: CASSLVSGGSYEQYF. The CDR3, as DNA: TGTGCCAGCTCACTAGTTTCGGGTGGCTCCTACGAGCAGTACTTC. Full variable domain (outside the CDR3, taken from reference TRBV18 and TRBJ2-7): NAGVMQNPRHLVRRRGQEARLRCSPMKGHSHVYWYRQLPEEGLKFMVYLQKENIIDESGMPKERFSAEFPKEGPSILRIQQVVRGDSAAYFCASSLVSGGSYEQYFGPGTRLTVT.

The CDR3 nucleotides are TGTGCCTGGGCCGGGACAGGTGAAAAACTGTTTTTT. It codes for CAWAGTGEKLFF. The rearrangement joins TRBV30 to TRBJ1-4; 8 bases are shared with TRBD1. The trim removed 5 bases at V and 7 bases at J, leaving 3 bases unmatched. CDR3 size: 12 residues. The germline gives CDR1 GTSNPN, CDR2 SVGIG (reference sequence).

This chain joins TRBV19 and TRBJ2-1, with 12 bases matching TRBD2. This CDR3 is built from 16 residues. V trimming: 2 bases; J trimming: 5 bases; junction bases outside the gene matches: 4. Per the germline V gene, CDR1 is LNHDA and CDR2 is SQIVND (reference sequence). The DNA for the CDR3 is TGTGCCAGTAGTATACGGACTAGCGGGAATAACAATGAGCAGTTCTTC. It encodes CASSIRTSGNNNEQFF.

V gene TRBV6-4 combines with J gene TRBJ2-3; D not resolved. The CDR3 is 15 amino acids. Trimming removed 2 bases at V and 4 bases at J, with 13 bases between. The V gene's germline CDR1 is MRHNA and CDR2 SNTAGT. The CDR3 sequence: CASSDQRRRADTQYF. The CDR3 DNA reads as TGTGCCAGCAGTGACCAGCGAAGAAGAGCAGATACGCAGTATTTT.

The chain carries TRBV28 and TRBJ2-7; 7 bases agree with TRBD1. Germline V gene data show CDR1 as MDHEN and CDR2 as SYDVKM. Losses at the gene ends were 6 bases for V and 7 bases for J; bases not matched to a gene: 6. The CDR3 extends over 12 amino acids. In DNA, the CDR3 is TGTGCCAGCAGGACAGGGTCGGGGGAGCAGTACTTC. This codes for CASRTGSGEQYF.

The chain couples TRBV12-2 to TRBJ2-1; TRBD2 was called by the table and not checked on the DNA. TRBV12-2 is an annotated pseudogene. The length of the CDR3 is 18 residues. In DNA form, the CDR3 reads TGTGCAAGTCGCTTAACTAGCGGGACACACCCGCCCCACAATGAGCAGTTCTTC. Protein product: CASRLTSGTHPPHNEQFF.

V is TRBV18 and J is TRBJ1-5, with a possible D match to TRBD1 (6 bases). The V gene's germline CDR1 is KGHSH and CDR2 LQKENI. The V end lost 6 bases, the J end lost 9 bases, and 21 bases lay between the germline ends. The CDR3 spans 15 residues. CDR3 protein: CASSPTRGRAAPQHF. CDR3 nucleotide sequence: TGTGCCAGCTCGCCGACCAGGGGAAGGGCAGCGCCCCAGCATTTT.

The gene calls are TRBV5-6 and TRBJ1-2; no firm D call. The germline V and J ends were trimmed by 0 bases and 4 bases, with 10 bases remaining between them. Germline CDR1 is SGHDT and CDR2 is YYEEEE. The CDR3 totals 14 residues. The CDR3 bases are TGTGCCAGCAGCTTGGGCGGAGTGTCCTATGGCTACACCTTC. The encoded protein is CASSLGGVSYGYTF.

There are a few counts of this clone. This rearrangement joins TRBV3-1 (or the pseudogene TRBV3-2) to TRBJ1-2; unclear D gene. The CDR3 has 15 amino acids. Germline CDR1 reads LGHDT; CDR2 reads YNNKEL (reference sequence). The V gene lost 4 bases and the J gene lost 0 bases, with 12 bases spanning the gap. The CDR3 DNA sequence: TGTGCCAGCAGCCGGTCGACACAAACTAACTATGGCTACACCTTC. Its translation is CASSRSTQTNYGYTF.

This clone showed up just a few times. V gene TRBV3-1 (or the pseudogene TRBV3-2) combines with J gene TRBJ1-2; TRBD1 is a possible D gene (6 bases). The germline gives CDR1 LGHDT, CDR2 YNNKEL (reference sequence). The CDR3 runs to 14 residues. V lost 1 base and J lost 6, with 12 bases in between. The CDR3 here is CASSQGDRFHGYTF. CDR3 nucleotides: TGTGCCAGCAGCCAAGGAGACAGGTTCCATGGCTACACCTTC.

The chain is built from TRBV5-1 and TRBJ1-4, with D unresolved. The CDR3 consists of 13 residues. V was trimmed by 5 bases and J by 8 bases, leaving 13 bases between them. Germline V CDR1 and CDR2: SGHRS, YFSETQ. CDR3 region: CASRLRSTEKLFF. CDR3 coding DNA: TGCGCCAGCAGATTAAGGTCGACAGAAAAACTGTTTTTT.

This clone was seen only a few times. The chain joins TRBV5-1 to TRBJ1-4; weak D call: TRBD1 (6 bases). Germline loops: CDR1 SGHRS, CDR2 YFSETQ. Trimming pared 4 bases from V and 7 bases from J, leaving 17 bases between. The CDR3 has 15 amino acids. CDR3 protein: CASSPGGQALEKLFF. CDR3 DNA: TGCGCCAGCAGCCCCGGGGGGCAGGCCCTTGAAAAACTGTTTTTT.

The chain couples TRBV4-2 to TRBJ2-1; no definite D call. The germline CDR1 and CDR2 sequences are LGHNA and YNFKEQ. The CDR3 covers 12 residues. V dropped 8 bases and J dropped 3 bases, with 8 bases sitting between them. CDR3 sequence (DNA): TGTGCCAGCGAAGGAGACTACAATGAGCAGTTCTTC. The encoded protein is CASEGDYNEQFF.

The V call is TRBV14, the J call TRBJ1-1; D is unclear. CDR3 length: 14 amino acids. Trimming shortened V by 4 bases and J by 1 base, and 10 bases separated the two germline ends. CDR1 SGHDN and CDR2 FVKESK come from the germline V gene. This CDR3 is CASSLQMGNTEAFF. CDR3 DNA: TGTGCCAGCAGCCTACAGATGGGGAACACTGAAGCTTTCTTT.

The chain links TRBV12-3 or TRBV12-4 to TRBJ1-2; D ambiguous. This CDR3 is built from 12 residues. Trimming removed 5 bases from V and 0 bases from J, with 4 bases in between. CDR3 nucleotide sequence: TGTGCCAGCAGTCCCACTAACTATGGCTACACCTTC. Translated: CASSPTNYGYTF.